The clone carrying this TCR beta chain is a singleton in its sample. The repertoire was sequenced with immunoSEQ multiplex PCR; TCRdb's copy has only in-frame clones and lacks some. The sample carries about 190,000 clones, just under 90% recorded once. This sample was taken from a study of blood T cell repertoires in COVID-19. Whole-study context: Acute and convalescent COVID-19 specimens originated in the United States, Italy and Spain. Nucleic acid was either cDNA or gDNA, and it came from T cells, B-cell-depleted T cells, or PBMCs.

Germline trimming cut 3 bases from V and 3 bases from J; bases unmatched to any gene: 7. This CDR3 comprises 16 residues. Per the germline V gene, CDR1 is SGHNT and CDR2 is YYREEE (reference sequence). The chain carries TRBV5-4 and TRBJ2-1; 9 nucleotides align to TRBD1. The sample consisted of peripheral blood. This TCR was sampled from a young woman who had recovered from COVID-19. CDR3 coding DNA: TGTGCCAGCAGCTCGGGACAGGGTTCGGTCTACAATGAGCAGTTCTTC. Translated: CASSSGQGSVYNEQFF.